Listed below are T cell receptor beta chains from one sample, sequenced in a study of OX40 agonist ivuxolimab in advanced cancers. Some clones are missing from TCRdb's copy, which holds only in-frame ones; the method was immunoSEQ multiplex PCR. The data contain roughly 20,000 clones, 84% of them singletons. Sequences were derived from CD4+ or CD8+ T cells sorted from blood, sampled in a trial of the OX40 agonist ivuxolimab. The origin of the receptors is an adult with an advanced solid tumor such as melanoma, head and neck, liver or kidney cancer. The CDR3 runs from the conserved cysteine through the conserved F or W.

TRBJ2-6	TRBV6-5	CASSYSGANVLTF
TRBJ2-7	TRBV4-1	CASSQGPRVPGLATYEQYF
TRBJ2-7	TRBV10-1	CASSEFRAGSANEQYF
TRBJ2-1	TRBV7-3	CASSFGLAGDNEQFF
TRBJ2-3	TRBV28	CASSTGGGYDTQYF
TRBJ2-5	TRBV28	CASSLGTSGRETQYF
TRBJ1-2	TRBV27	CASSPSRGDRGRSGYTF
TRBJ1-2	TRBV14	CASSQSGSGGRGYTF
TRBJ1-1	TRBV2	CASTRDPNTEAFF
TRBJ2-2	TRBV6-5	CATEGAGAGELFF
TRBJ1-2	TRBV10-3	CAISDPGQGSGYTF
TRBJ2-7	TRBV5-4	CASSLAGLAGQYF
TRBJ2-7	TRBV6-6	CASSYSGFDEQYF